This T cell receptor beta chain is from a study of blood T cell repertoires in COVID-19. This CDR3 is built from 12 residues. The germline V gene has CDR1 SGHAT and CDR2 FQDESV (reference sequence). Trimming cost V 6 bases and J 5 bases, with 10 bases left between them. Produced via immunoSEQ multiplex PCR; TCRdb's table is partial and in-frame only. The sample yields a few hundred thousand clones, around 82% seen once. This rearrangement joins TRBV11-1 to TRBJ2-5; D possibly corresponds to TRBD1 (7 bases). The sample taken for sequencing was peripheral blood. This sequence originates from a woman in her forties or fifties with acute or convalescent COVID-19. CDR3 in DNA: TGTGCCAGCAGGGCAGGGGGGGAGACCCAGTACTTC. Protein sequence: CASRAGGETQYF.